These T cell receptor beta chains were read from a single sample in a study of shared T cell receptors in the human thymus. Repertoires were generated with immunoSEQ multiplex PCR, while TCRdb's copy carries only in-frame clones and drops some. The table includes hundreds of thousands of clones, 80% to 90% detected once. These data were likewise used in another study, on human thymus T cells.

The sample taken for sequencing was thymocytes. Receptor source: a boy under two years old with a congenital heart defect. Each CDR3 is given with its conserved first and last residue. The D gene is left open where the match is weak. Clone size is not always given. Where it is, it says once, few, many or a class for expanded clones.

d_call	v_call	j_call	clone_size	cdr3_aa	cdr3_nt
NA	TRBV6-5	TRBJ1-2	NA	CASSRGLGPVGYTF	TGTGCCAGCAGCCGAGGTCTGGGGCCGGTTGGCTACACCTTC
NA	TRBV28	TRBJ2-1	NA	CASSPNRGTRVLFDEQFF	TGTGCCAGCAGCCCTAACCGGGGTACTAGGGTACTTTTTGATGAGCAGTTCTTC
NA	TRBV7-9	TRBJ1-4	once	CASSIGRERGTNEKLFF	TGTGCCAGCAGCATCGGACGTGAAAGGGGAACTAATGAAAAACTGTTTTTT
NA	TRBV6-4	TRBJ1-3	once	CASSTPTGSGNTIYF	TGTGCCAGCTCTACCCCGACAGGATCTGGAAACACCATATATTTT
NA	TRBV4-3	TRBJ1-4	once	CASSQHGTPPTNEKLFF	TGCGCCAGCAGCCAGCACGGGACACCTCCAACTAATGAAAAACTGTTTTTT
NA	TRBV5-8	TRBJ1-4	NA	CASSINRFPNEKLFF	TGTGCCAGCAGCATAAACAGGTTCCCTAATGAAAAACTGTTTTTT
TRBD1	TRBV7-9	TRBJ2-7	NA	CASSPEMTGNYEQYF	TGTGCCAGCAGCCCGGAAATGACAGGGAACTACGAGCAGTACTTC
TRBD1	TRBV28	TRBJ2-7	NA	CASRDRNLIFHYEQYF	TGTGCCAGTCGGGACAGGAACTTAATCTTCCACTACGAGCAGTACTTC
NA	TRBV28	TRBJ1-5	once	CASSLQGGRSNRPQHF	TGTGCCAGCAGTTTACAGGGCGGAAGGAGCAATCGGCCCCAGCATTTT
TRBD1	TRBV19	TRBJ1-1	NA	CASRDRVLDTEAFF	TGTGCCAGTAGGGACAGGGTATTGGACACTGAAGCTTTCTTT
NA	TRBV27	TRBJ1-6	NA	CASSPTRVGSPLHF	TGTGCCAGCAGTCCAACCCGCGTTGGTTCACCCCTCCACTTT
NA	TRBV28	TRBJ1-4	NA	CASSWAGKNETKLFF	TGTGCCAGCAGTTGGGCAGGGAAAAATGAAACGAAACTGTTTTTT
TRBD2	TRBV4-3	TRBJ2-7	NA	CASSQDRAGGPYNVISYEQYF	TGCGCCAGCAGCCAAGATCGGGCGGGAGGGCCTTATAATGTCATCTCCTACGAGCAGTACTTC
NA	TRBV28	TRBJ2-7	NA	CASRARGPNSYEQYF	TGTGCCAGCAGGGCCAGGGGCCCCAATTCCTACGAGCAGTACTTC
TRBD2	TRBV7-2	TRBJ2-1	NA	CAGEMGGRGDNEQFF	TGTGCTGGGGAAATGGGCGGGAGAGGGGACAATGAGCAGTTCTTC
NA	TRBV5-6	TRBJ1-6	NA	CASSSGTVNSPLHF	TGTGCCAGCAGCTCCGGGACTGTTAATTCACCCCTCCACTTT
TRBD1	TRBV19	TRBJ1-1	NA	CASRQGQAYTEAFF	TGTGCCAGTAGGCAAGGACAGGCCTACACTGAAGCTTTCTTT
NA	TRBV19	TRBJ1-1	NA	CASSTSGTEAFF	TGTGCCAGTAGTACGTCGGGAACTGAAGCTTTCTTT